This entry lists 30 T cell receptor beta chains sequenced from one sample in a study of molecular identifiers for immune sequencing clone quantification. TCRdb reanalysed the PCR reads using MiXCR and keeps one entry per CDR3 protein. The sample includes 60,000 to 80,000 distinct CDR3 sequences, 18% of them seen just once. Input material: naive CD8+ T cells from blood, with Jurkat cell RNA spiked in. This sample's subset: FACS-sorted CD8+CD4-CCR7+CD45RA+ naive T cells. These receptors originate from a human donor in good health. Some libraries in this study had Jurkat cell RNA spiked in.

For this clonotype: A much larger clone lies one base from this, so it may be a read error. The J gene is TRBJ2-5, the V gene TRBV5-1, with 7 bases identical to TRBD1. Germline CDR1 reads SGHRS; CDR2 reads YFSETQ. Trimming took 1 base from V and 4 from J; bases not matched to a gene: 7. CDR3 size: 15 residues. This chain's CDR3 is CASSLYGTARETQYF. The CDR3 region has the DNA TGCGCCAGCAGCTTGTACGGGACAGCCCGAGAGACCCAGTACTTC.

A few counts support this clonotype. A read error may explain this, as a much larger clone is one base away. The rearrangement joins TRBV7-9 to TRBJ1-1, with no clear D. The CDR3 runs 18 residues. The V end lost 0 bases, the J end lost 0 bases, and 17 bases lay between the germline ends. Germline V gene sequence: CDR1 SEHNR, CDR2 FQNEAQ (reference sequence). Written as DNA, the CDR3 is TGTGCCAGCAGCTTAGCGGGCGACTCTCCTTTTCTGAACACTGAAGCTTTCTTT. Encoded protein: CASSLAGDSPFLNTEAFF. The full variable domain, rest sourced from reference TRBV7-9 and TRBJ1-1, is DTGVSQNPRHKITKRGQNVTFRCDPISEHNRLYWYRQTLGQGPEFLTYFQNEAQLEKSRLLSDRFSAERPKGSFSTLEIQRTEQGDSAMYLCASSLAGDSPFLNTEAFFGQGTRLTVV.

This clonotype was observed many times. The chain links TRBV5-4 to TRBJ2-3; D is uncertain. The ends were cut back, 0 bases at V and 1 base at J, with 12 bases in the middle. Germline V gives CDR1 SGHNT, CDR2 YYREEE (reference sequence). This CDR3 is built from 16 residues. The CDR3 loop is CASSLAGHGGTDTQYF. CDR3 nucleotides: TGTGCCAGCAGCTTGGCCGGCCATGGGGGCACAGATACGCAGTATTTT.

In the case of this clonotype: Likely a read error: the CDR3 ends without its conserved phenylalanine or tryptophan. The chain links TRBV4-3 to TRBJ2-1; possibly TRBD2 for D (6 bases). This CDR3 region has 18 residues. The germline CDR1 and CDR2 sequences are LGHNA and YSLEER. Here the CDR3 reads CASSHLGRGPRAPNEQFL. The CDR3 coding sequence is TGCGCCAGCAGCCATCTGGGGCGGGGACCCCGAGCCCCCAATGAACAGTTCCTC.

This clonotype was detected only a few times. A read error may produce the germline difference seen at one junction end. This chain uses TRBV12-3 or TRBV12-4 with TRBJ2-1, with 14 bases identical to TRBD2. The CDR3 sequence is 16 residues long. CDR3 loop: CASSPRLAGGYSEQFF. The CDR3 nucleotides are TGTGCCAGCAGTCCAAGACTAGCGGGAGGGTACAGTGAGCAGTTCTTC.

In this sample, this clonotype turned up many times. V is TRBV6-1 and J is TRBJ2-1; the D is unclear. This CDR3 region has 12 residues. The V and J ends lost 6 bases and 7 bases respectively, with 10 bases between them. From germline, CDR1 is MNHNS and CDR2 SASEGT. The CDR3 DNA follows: TGTGCCAGCAGCCGATGGAGTAATGAGCAGTTCTTC. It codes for CASSRWSNEQFF.

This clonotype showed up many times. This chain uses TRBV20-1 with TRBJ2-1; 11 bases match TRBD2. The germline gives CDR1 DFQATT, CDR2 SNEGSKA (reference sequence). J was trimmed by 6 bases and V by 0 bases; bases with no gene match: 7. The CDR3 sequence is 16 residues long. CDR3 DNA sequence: TGCAGTGCTAGAGACGAACTAGCGGGAGAAGGCAATGAGCAGTTCTTC. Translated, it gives CSARDELAGEGNEQFF.

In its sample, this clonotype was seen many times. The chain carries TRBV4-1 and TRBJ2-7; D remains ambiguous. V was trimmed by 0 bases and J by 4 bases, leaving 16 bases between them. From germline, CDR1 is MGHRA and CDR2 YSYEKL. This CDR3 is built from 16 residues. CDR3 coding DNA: TGCGCCAGCAGCCAAGAGGGGATCGGGCTCGGTTACGAGCAGTACTTC. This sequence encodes CASSQEGIGLGYEQYF.

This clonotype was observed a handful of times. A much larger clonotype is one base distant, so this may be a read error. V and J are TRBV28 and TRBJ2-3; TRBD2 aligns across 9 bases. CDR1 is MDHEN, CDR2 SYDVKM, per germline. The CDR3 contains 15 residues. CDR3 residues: CAGSLGGRELDTQYF. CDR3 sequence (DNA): TGTGCCGGCAGTTTGGGCGGGAGGGAGTTGGATACGCAGTATTTT.

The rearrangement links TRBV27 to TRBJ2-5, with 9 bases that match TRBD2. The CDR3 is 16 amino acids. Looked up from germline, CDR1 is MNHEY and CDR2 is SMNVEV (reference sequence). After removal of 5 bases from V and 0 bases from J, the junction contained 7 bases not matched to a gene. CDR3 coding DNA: TGTGCCAGCAGTCCTAGGACTAGCGCGTACCAAGAGACCCAGTACTTC. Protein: CASSPRTSAYQETQYF.

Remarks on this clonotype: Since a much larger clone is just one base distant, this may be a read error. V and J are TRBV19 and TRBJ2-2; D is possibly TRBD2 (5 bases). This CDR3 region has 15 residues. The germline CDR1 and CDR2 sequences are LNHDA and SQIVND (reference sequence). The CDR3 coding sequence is TGTGCCAGTAGTATTGGCCTCGCGAACACCGGGGAGCTGTTGTTT. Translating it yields CASSIGLANTGELLF.

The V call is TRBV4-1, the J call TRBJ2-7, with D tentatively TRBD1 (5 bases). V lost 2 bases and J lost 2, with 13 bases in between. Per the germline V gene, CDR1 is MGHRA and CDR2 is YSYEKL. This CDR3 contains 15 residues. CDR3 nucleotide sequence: TGCGCCAGCAGCCAAAAAGGGGTCCTCACCTACGAGCAGTACTTC. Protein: CASSQKGVLTYEQYF.

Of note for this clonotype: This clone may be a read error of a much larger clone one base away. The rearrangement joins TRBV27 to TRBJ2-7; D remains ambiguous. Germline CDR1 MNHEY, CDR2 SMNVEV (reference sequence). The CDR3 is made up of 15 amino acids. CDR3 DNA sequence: TGTGCCAGCAGTTTAGGGCCAGAGTACTCCTGCGAGCAGTACTTC. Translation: CASSLGPEYSCEQYF.

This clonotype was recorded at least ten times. The CDR3 protein is CASRYPLAGVHNEQFF. The DNA for the CDR3 is TGTGCCAGCAGGTATCCTCTAGCGGGAGTCCACAATGAGCAGTTCTTC. The rearrangement joins TRBV6-6 to TRBJ2-1; 10 bases fit TRBD2. Germline values: CDR1 MNHNY, CDR2 SVGAGI (reference sequence). The CDR3 extends over 16 amino acids. With V trimmed by 6 bases and J by 5 bases, 10 bases remained unmatched.

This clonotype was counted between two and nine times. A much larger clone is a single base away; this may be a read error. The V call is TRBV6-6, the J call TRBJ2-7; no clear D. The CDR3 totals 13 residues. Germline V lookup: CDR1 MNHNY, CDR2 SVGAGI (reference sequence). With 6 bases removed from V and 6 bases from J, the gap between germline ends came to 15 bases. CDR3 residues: CASRKENSCEQYF. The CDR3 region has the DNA TGTGCCAGCAGGAAGGAGAATAGCTGCGAGCAGTACTTC.

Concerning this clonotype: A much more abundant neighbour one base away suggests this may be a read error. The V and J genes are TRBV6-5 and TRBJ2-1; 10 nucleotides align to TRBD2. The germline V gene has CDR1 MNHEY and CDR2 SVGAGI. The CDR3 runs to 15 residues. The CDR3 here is CASSPLAGTYNEQLF. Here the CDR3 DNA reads TGTGCCAGCTCCCCACTAGCGGGGACCTACAATGAGCAGCTCTTC.

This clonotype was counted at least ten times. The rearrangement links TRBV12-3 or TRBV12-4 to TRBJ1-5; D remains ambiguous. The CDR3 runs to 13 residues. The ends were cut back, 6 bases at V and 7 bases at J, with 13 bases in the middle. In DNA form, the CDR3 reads TGTGCCAGCAGGCTAGGGTTCGGACAGCCCCAGCATTTT. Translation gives CASRLGFGQPQHF.

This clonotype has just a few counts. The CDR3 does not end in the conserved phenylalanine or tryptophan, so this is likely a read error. The CDR3 nucleotides are TGTGCCAGCAGCTGGGACCCGGGACAGCCCTACGAGCAGTACTCC. It translates to CASSWDPGQPYEQYS. The rearrangement links TRBV27 to TRBJ2-7, with 7 bases that match TRBD1. Per germline, CDR1 MNHEY and CDR2 SMNVEV (reference sequence). The CDR3 has 15 residues. The trim removed 6 bases at V and 2 bases at J, leaving 10 bases unmatched.

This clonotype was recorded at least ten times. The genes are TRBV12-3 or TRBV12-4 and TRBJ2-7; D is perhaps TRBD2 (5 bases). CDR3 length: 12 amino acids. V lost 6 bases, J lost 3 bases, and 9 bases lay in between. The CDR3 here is CASRGVDYEQYF. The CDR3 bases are TGTGCCAGCAGGGGAGTTGACTACGAGCAGTACTTC.

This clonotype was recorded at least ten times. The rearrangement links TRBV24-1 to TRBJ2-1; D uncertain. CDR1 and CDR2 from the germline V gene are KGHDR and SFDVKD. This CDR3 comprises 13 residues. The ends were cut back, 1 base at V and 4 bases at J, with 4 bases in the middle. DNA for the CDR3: TGTGCCACCAGTGATTTTCAGTACAATGAGCAGTTCTTC. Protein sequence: CATSDFQYNEQFF.

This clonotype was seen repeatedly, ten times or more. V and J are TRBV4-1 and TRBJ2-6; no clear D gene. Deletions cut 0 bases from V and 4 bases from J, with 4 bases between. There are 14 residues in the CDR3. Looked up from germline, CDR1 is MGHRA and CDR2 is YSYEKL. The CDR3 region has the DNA TGCGCCAGCAGCCAAGATATCGGGGCCAACGTCCTGACTTTC. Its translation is CASSQDIGANVLTF.

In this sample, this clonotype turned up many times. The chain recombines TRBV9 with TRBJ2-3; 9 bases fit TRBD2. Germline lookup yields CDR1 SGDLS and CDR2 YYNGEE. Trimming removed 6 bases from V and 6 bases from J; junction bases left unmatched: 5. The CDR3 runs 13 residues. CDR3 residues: CASNAGGPDTQYF. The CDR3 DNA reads TGTGCCAGCAATGCGGGAGGGCCCGATACGCAGTATTTT.

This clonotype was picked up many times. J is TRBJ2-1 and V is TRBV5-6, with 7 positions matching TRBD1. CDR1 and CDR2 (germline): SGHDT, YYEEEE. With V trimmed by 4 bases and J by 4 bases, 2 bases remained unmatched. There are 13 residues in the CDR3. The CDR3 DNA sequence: TGTGCCAGCAGCCCGACAGGGTACAATGAGCAGTTCTTC. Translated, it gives CASSPTGYNEQFF.

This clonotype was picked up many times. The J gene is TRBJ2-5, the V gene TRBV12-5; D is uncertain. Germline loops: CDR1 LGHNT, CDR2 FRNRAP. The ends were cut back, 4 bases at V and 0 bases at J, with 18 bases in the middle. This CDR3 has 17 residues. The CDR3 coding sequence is TGTGCTAGTGGTTCTGATTCGGACCGGGCGTACCAAGAGACCCAGTACTTC. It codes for CASGSDSDRAYQETQYF.

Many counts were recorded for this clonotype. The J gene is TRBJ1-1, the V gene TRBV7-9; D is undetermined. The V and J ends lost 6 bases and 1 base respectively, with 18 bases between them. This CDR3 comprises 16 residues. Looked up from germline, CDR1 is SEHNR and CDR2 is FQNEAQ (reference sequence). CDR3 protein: CASSPPPRTKNTEAFF. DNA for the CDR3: TGTGCCAGCAGTCCCCCCCCCAGAACGAAGAACACTGAAGCTTTCTTT. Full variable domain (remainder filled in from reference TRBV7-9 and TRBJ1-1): DTGVSQNPRHKITKRGQNVTFRCDPISEHNRLYWYRQTLGQGPEFLTYFQNEAQLEKSRLLSDRFSAERPKGSFSTLEIQRTEQGDSAMYLCASSPPPRTKNTEAFFGQGTRLTVV.

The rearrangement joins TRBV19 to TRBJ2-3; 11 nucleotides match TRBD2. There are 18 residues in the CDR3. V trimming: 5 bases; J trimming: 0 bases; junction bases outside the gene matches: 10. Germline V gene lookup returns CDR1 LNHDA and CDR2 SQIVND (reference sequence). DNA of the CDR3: TGTGCCAGTAGTGTCCTAGCGGGAGGCATCGAGAGCACAGATACGCAGTATTTT. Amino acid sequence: CASSVLAGGIESTDTQYF.

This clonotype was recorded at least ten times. This CDR3 reads CASSLTARGEQFF. The CDR3 nucleotides read TGTGCCAGCAGCTTAACTGCTCGGGGAGAGCAGTTCTTC. The chain is built from TRBV7-3 and TRBJ2-1; D perhaps matches TRBD2 (5 bases). Germline lookup yields CDR1 SGHTA and CDR2 FQGTGA. Trimming pared 0 bases from V and 10 bases from J, leaving 10 bases between. The CDR3 is made up of 13 amino acids.

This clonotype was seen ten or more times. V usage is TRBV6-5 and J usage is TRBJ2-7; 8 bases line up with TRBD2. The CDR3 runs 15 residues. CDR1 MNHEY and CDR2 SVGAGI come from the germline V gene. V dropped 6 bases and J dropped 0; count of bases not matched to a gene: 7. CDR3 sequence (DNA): TGTGCCAGCAGCGCCGGGACTAGGAGCTCCTACGAGCAGTACTTC. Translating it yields CASSAGTRSSYEQYF.

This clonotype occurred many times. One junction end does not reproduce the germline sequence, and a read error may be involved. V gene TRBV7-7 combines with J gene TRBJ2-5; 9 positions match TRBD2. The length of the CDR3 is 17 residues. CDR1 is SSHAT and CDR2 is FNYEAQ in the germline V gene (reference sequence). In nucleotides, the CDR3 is TGTGCTAGCAGCTTAGCTTGGACTAGCGAGTACCAAGAGACCCAGTACTTC. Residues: CASSLAWTSEYQETQYF. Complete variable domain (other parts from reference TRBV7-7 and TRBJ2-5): GAGVSQSPRYKVTKRGQDVTLRCDPISSHATLYWYQQALGQGPEFLTYFNYEAQPDKSGLPSDRFSAERPEGSISTLTIQRTEQRDSAMYRCASSLAWTSEYQETQYFGPGTRLLVL.

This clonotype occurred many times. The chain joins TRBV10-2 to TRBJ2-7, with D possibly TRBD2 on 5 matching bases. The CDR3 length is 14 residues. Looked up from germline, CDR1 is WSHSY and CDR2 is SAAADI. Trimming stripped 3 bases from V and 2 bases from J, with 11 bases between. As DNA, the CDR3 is TGCGCCAGCAGTGAACGGGAACGGACCTACGAGCAGTACTTC. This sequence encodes CASSERERTYEQYF.